This T cell receptor (beta chain) originates from a study of human T cells and chemical hapten exposure. The wider study: Scalp application of diphenylcyclopropenone was performed weekly in patients across the entire roughly 24-week study.

Unique molecular identifiers were affixed to discrete cDNA molecules within the library. Each CDR3 protein is one row after TCRdb ran MiXCR on the RACE reads. Here the sample spans some 45,000 distinct CDR3 sequences, about 9.8% being singletons. V shed 4 bases and J shed 4 bases, with 13 bases lying between them. Germline lookup yields CDR1 LGHDT and CDR2 YNNKEL (reference sequence). This CDR3 region has 14 residues. As to time point: patch test 2, 6 weeks after DPC sensitization. Treatment defined: therapeutic diphenylcyclopropenone sensitization with weekly scalp DPC. J is TRBJ2-5 and V is TRBV3-1, with D possibly TRBD2 on 5 matching bases. This clonotype originated in a middle-aged woman with alopecia areata. Some clones in this sample may be carry-over from other donors' samples. Sequenced material: whole blood, taken in connection with sensitization to the hapten diphenylcyclopropenone (DPC). In DNA, the CDR3 is TGTGCCAGCAGCCGGTCCTCAGAGGGAGAGACCCAGTACTTC. Its protein product is CASSRSSEGETQYF.